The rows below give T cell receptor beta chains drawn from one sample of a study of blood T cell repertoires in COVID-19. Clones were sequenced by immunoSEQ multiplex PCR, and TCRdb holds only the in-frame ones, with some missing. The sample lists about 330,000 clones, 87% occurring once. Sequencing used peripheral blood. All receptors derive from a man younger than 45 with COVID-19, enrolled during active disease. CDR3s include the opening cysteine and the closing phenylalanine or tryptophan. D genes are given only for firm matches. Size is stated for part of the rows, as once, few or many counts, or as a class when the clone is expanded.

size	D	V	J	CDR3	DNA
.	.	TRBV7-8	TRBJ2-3	CASRVTAGPSTDTQYF	TGTGCCAGCAGAGTGACGGCGGGACCGAGCACAGATACGCAGTATTTT
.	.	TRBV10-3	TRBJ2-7	CAISVWDSTYEQYF	TGTGCCATCAGCGTCTGGGACTCCACCTACGAGCAGTACTTC
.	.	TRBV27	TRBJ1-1	CASSLRQPSNTEAFF	TGTGCCAGCAGTTTACGACAGCCTTCGAACACTGAAGCTTTCTTT
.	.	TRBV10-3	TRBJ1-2	CAISDGSNYGYTF	TGTGCCATCAGTGATGGCAGTAACTATGGCTACACCTTC
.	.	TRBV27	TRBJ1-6	CASSSQASSYNSPLHF	TGTGCCAGCAGTTCCCAAGCGAGCTCCTATAATTCACCCCTCCACTTT
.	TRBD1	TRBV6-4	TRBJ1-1	CASSDRRQGANTEAFF	TGTGCCAGCAGTGACCGACGACAGGGGGCGAATACTGAAGCTTTCTTT
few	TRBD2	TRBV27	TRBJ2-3	CASSFTSGSFSDTQYF	TGTGCCAGCAGTTTTACTAGCGGGAGTTTCTCAGATACGCAGTATTTT
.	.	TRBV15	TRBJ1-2	CATSRAAGNYGYTF	TGTGCCACCAGCAGAGCGGCAGGTAACTATGGCTACACCTTC
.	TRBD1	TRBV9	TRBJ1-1	CASSQRTGNTEAFF	TGTGCCAGCAGCCAACGGACAGGGAACACTGAAGCTTTCTTT
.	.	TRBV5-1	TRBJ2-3	CASSPRQPTDTQYF	TGCGCCAGCAGCCCGAGACAGCCTACAGATACGCAGTATTTT
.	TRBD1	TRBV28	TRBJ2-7	CASNVPGQGKYEQYF	TGTGCCAGCAACGTACCGGGACAGGGAAAGTACGAGCAGTACTTC
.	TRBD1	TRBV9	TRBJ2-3	CASSVGTGRSTDTQYF	TGTGCCAGCAGCGTAGGGACAGGGAGGAGCACAGATACGCAGTATTTT
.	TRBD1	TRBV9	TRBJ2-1	CASSLSGGVGNEQFF	TGTGCCAGCAGCTTATCAGGGGGAGTGGGCAATGAGCAGTTCTTC
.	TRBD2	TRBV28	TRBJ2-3	CASQTSGRVETQYF	TGTGCCAGTCAGACTAGCGGGAGGGTGGAAACGCAGTATTTT
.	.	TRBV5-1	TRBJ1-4	CASSQGTNEKLFF	TGCGCCAGCTCGCAGGGTACTAATGAAAAACTGTTTTTT
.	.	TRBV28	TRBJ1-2	CASSMEGRVYTF	TGTGCCAGCAGTATGGAGGGGAGGGTCTACACCTTC
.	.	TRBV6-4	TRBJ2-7	CASSDARVYEQYF	TGTGCCAGCAGTGACGCCAGGGTGTACGAGCAGTACTTC
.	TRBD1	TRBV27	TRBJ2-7	CASSHRDRGHEQYF	TGTGCCAGCAGCCACCGGGACAGGGGCCACGAGCAGTACTTC
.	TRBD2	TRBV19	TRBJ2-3	CASNGGRASFGDTQYF	TGTGCCAGTAACGGCGGGAGGGCCTCGTTTGGAGATACGCAGTATTTT
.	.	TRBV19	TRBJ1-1	CASSVRHATEAFF	TGTGCCAGTAGTGTCAGACATGCCACTGAAGCTTTCTTT
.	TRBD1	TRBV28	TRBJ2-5	CAATAGQGRETQYF	TGTGCCGCGACCGCCGGACAGGGGAGAGAGACCCAGTACTTC
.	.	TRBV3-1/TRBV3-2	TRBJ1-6	CASSPPGGRDSPLHF	TGTGCCAGCAGCCCCCCCGGGGGGCGGGATTCACCCCTCCACTTT
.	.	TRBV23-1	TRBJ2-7	CADGTPDYEQYF	TGCGCCGACGGGACACCCGACTACGAGCAGTACTTC
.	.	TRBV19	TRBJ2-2	CASSHTVNTGELFF	TGTGCCAGTAGCCATACAGTGAACACCGGGGAGCTGTTTTTT
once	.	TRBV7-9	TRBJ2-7	CASSLRVPYEQYF	TGTGCCAGCAGCCTAAGAGTTCCCTACGAGCAGTACTTC
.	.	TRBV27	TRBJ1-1	CASSRERQIPEAFF	TGTGCCAGCAGCCGCGAAAGACAGATCCCTGAAGCTTTCTTT
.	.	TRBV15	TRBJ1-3	CATSRDLAGVSSGNTIYF	TGTGCCACCAGCAGAGATCTCGCAGGGGTCAGCTCTGGAAACACCATATATTTT
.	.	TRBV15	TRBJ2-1	CATSRDKWGGRNNEQFF	TGTGCCACCAGCAGAGATAAATGGGGCGGCAGAAACAATGAGCAGTTCTTC
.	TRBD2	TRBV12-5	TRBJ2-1	CASGSGLSGGYNEQFF	TGTGCTAGTGGTTCAGGGCTTAGCGGGGGGTACAATGAGCAGTTCTTC
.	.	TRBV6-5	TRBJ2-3	CASIDRDYTQYF	TGTGCCAGCATCGACAGGGACTATACGCAGTATTTT
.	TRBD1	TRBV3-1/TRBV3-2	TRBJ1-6	CASSPRDRGQANSPLHF	TGTGCCAGCAGCCCCCGGGACAGGGGGCAGGCTAATTCACCCCTCCACTTT
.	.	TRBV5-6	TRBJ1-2	CASSFQRIPYGYTF	TGTGCCAGCAGCTTTCAGAGGATCCCCTATGGCTACACCTTC
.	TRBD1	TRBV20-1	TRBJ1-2	CSASTTGNYGYTF	TGCAGTGCTAGTACGACAGGGAACTATGGCTACACCTTC
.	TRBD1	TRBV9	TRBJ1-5	CASSVGGQGADQPQHF	TGTGCCAGCAGCGTAGGGGGACAGGGGGCCGATCAGCCCCAGCATTTT
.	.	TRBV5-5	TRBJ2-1	CASSLLDGDEQFF	TGTGCCAGCAGCTTACTCGACGGGGATGAGCAGTTCTTC
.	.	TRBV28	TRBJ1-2	CASTVWAGAGDYGYTF	TGTGCCAGCACAGTTTGGGCGGGGGCAGGCGACTATGGCTACACCTTC
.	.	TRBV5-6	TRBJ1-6	CASSWGPPEGSPLHF	TGTGCCAGCAGCTGGGGCCCCCCGGAGGGTTCACCCCTCCACTTT
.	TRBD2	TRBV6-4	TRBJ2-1	CASSDQAGGLSKEQFF	TGTGCCAGCAGTGACCAAGCGGGGGGGTTAAGTAAGGAGCAGTTCTTC
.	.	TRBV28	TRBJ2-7	CASSPHSEQYF	TGTGCCAGCAGTCCCCATAGCGAGCAGTACTTC
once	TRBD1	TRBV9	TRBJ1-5	CASSAGTGPNQPQHF	TGTGCCAGCAGCGCGGGGACAGGGCCAAATCAGCCCCAGCATTTT
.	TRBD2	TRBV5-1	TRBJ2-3	CASSLGLAGGGTDTQYF	TGCGCCAGCAGCCTGGGACTAGCGGGAGGGGGCACAGATACGCAGTATTTT
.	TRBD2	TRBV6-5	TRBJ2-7	CASRRTSALSDEQYF	TGTGCCAGCAGGCGGACTAGCGCCCTGAGCGACGAGCAGTACTTC
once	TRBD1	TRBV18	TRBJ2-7	CASSPGQGVYEQYF	TGTGCCAGCTCACCGGGACAGGGGGTCTACGAGCAGTACTTC
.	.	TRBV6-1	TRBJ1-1	CASSERGGRVTEAFF	TGTGCCAGCAGTGAAAGGGGGGGCCGGGTCACTGAAGCTTTCTTT
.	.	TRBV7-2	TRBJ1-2	CASSYPTGKPYGYTF	TGTGCCAGCAGCTACCCAACAGGGAAGCCCTATGGCTACACCTTC
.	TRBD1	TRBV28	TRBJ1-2	CAAREQGALYGYTF	TGTGCCGCGAGGGAGCAGGGGGCGCTCTATGGCTACACCTTC
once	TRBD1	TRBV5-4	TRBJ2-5	CASKRQGARETQYF	TGTGCCAGCAAGAGGCAGGGGGCGCGGGAGACCCAGTACTTC
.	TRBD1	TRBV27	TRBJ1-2	CASSIRQGLYGYTF	TGTGCCAGCAGTATCCGACAGGGCCTGTATGGCTACACCTTC
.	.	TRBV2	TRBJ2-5	CASSEGVETQYF	TGTGCCAGCAGTGAAGGCGTAGAGACCCAGTACTTC
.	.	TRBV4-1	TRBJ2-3	CASSSQGGDTQYF	TGCGCCAGCAGCAGCCAGGGGGGCGATACGCAGTATTTT
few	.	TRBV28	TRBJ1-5	CASRGRGASLQPQHF	TGTGCCAGCAGGGGGCGGGGGGCGAGTTTACAGCCCCAGCATTTT
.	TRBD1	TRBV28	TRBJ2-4	CASSPGTDSKNIQYF	TGTGCCAGCAGTCCCGGGACAGACTCCAAAAACATTCAGTACTTC
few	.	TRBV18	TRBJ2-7	CASSPLSPGISYEQYF	TGTGCCAGCTCACCTCTTTCCCCAGGAATTTCCTACGAGCAGTACTTC
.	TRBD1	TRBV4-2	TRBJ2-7	CASSSGTGIYEQYF	TGTGCCAGCAGCTCCGGGACAGGCATCTACGAGCAGTACTTC
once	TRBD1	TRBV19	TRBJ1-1	CASSPMTGFDTEAFF	TGTGCCAGTAGTCCCATGACAGGGTTCGACACTGAAGCTTTCTTT